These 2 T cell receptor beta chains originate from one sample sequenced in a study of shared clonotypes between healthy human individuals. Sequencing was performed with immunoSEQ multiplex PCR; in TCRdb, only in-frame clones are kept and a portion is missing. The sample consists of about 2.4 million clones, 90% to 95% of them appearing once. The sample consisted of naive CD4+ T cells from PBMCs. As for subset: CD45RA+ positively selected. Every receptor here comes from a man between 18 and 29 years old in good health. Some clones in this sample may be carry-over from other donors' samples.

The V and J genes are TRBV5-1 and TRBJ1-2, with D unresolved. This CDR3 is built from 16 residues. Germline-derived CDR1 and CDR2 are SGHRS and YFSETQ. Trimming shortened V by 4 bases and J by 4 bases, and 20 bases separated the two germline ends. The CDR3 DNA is TGCGCCAGCAGCCCCCCCGGAAGTCAGGCTGCCTATGGCTACACCTTC. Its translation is CASSPPGSQAAYGYTF. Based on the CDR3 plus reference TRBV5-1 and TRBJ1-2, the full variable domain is KAGVTQTPRYLIKTRGQQVTLSCSPISGHRSVSWYQQTPGQGLQFLFEYFSETQRNKGNFPGRFSGRQFSNSRSEMNVSTLELGDSALYLCASSPPGSQAAYGYTFGSGTRLTVV.

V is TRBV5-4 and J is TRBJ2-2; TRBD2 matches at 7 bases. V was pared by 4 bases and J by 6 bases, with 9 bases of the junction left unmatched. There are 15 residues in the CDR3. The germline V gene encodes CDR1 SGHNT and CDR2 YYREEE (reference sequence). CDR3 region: CASSPGGRSAGELFF. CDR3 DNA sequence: TGTGCCAGCAGCCCCGGCGGGAGATCGGCCGGGGAGCTGTTTTTT.